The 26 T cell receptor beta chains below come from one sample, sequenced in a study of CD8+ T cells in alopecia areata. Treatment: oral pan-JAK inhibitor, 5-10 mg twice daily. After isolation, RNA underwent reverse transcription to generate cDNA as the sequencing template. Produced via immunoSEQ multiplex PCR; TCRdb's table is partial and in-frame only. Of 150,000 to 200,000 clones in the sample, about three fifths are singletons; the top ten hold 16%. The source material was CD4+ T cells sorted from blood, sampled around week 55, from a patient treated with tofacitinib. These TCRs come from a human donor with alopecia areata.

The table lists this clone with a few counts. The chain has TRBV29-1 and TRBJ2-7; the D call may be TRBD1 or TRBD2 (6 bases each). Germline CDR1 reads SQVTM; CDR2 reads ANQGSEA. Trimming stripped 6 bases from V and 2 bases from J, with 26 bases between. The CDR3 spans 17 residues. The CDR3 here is CSVSILPLDRTTYEQYF. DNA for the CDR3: TGCAGCGTCTCGATACTCCCCCTCGACAGGACTACCTACGAGCAGTACTTC.

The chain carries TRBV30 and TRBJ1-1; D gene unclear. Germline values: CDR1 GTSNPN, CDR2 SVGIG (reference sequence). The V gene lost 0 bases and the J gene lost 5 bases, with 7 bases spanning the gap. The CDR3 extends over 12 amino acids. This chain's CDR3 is CAWSVTGTEAFF. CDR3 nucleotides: TGTGCCTGGAGTGTGACGGGGACTGAAGCTTTCTTT. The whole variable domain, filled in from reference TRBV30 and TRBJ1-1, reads SQTIHQWPATLVQPVGSPLSLECTVEGTSNPNLYWYRQAAGRGLQLLFYSVGIGQISSEVPQNLSASRPQDRQFILSSKKLLLSDSGFYLCAWSVTGTEAFFGQGTRLTVV.

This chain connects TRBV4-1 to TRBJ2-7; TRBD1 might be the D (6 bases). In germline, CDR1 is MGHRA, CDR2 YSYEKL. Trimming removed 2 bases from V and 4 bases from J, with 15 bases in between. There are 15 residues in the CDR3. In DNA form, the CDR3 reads TGCGCCAGCAGCCAAAAAACAGGGTCTCCGTACGAGCAGTACTTC. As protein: CASSQKTGSPYEQYF.

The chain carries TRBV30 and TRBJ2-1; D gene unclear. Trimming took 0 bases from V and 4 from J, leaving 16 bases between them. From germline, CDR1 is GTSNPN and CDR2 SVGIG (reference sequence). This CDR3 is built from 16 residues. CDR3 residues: CAWSVLWTAIYNEQFF. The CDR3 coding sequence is TGTGCCTGGAGTGTTCTCTGGACGGCGATTTACAATGAGCAGTTCTTC.

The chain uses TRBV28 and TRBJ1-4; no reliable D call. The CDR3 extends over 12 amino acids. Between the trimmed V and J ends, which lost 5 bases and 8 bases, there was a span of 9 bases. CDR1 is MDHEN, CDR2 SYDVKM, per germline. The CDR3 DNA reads TGTGCCAGCAGTCCCTCCGGAGAAAAACTGTTTTTT. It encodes CASSPSGEKLFF.

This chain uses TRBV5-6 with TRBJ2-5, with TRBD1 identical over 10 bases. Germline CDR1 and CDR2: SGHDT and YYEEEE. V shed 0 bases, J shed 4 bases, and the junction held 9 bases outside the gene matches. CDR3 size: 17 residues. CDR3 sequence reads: CASSLAKGQGFGETQYF. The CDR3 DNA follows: TGTGCCAGCAGCTTGGCCAAGGGACAGGGGTTCGGAGAGACCCAGTACTTC.

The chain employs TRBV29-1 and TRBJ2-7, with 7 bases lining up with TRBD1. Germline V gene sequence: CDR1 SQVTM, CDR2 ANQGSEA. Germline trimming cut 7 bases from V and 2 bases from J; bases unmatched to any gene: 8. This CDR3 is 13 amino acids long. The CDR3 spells CSARQGRTYEQYF. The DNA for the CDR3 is TGCAGCGCCAGACAGGGTAGGACCTACGAGCAGTACTTC.

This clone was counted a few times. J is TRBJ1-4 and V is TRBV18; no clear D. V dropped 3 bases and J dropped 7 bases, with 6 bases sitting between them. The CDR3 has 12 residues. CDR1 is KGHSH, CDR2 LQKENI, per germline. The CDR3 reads CASSPEGEKLFF. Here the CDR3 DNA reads TGTGCCAGCTCACCGGAGGGTGAAAAACTGTTTTTT.

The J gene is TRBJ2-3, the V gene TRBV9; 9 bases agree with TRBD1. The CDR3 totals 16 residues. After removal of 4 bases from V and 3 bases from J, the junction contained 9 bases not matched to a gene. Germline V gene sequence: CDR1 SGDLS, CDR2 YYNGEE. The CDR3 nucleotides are TGTGCCAGCAGCCCCGGGACAGGGAGCGGGACAGATACGCAGTATTTT. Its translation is CASSPGTGSGTDTQYF.

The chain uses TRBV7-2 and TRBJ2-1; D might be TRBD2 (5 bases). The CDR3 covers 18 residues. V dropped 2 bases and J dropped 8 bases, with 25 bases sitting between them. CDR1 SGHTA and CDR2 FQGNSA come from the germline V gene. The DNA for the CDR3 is TGTGCCAGCAGCTTAATCCGGGTCTTTAGCGACCAATCAGATGAGCAGTTCTTC. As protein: CASSLIRVFSDQSDEQFF.

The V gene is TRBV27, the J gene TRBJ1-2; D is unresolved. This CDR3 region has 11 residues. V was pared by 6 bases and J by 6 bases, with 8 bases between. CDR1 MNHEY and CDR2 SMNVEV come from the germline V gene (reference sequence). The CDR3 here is CASSRGDGYTF. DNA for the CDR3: TGTGCCAGCAGCCGTGGCGATGGCTACACCTTC.

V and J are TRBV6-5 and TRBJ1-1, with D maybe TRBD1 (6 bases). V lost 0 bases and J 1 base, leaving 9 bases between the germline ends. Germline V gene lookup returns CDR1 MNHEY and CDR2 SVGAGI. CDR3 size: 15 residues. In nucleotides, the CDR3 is TGTGCCAGCAGTTACTCTATGGGGGCGAACACTGAAGCTTTCTTT. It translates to CASSYSMGANTEAFF.

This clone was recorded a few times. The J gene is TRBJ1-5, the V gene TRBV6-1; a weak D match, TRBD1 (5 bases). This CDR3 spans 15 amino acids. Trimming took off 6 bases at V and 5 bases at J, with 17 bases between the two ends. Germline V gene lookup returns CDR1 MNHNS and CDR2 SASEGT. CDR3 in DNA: TGTGCCAGCAGGACCCTGACTTTAGGGGATCAGCCCCAGCATTTT. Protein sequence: CASRTLTLGDQPQHF.

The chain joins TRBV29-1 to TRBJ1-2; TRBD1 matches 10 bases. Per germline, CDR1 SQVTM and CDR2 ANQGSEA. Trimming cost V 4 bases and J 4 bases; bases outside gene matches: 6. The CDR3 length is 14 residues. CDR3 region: CSVGTGGLVYGYTF. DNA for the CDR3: TGCAGCGTTGGGACAGGGGGATTGGTCTATGGCTACACCTTC.

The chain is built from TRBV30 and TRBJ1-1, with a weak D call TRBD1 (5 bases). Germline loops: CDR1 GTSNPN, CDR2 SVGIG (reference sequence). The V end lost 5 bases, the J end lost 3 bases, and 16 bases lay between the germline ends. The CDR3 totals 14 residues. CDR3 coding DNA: TGTGCCTGGGGACTAGGGACCTGGGACACTGAAGCTTTCTTT. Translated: CAWGLGTWDTEAFF.

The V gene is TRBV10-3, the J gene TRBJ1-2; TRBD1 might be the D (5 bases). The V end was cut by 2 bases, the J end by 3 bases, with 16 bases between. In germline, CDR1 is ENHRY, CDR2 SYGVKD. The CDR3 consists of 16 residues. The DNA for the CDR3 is TGTGCCATCAGTGAGCGGGGAACAGGATTCGACTATGGCTACACCTTC. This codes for CAISERGTGFDYGYTF.

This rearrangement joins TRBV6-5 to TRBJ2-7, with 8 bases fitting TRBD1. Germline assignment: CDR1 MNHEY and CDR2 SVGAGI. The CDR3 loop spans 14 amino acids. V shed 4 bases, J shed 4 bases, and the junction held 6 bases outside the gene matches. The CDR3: CASSSGTGTYEQYF. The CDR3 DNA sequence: TGTGCCAGCAGTTCCGGGACAGGCACGTACGAGCAGTACTTC.

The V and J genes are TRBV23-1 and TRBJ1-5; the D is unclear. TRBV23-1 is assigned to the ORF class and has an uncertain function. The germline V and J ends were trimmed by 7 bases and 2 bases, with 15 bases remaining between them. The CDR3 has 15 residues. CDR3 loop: CASMVVRAGNQPQHF. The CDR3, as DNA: TGCGCCAGCATGGTGGTCCGGGCGGGCAATCAGCCCCAGCATTTT.

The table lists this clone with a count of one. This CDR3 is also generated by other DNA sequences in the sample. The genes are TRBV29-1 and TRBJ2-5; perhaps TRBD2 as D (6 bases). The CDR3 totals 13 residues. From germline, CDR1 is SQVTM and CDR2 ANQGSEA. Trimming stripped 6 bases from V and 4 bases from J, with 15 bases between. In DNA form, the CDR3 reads TGCAGCGTGTCCCTGGGAGGTGGAGAGACCCAGTACTTC. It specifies CSVSLGGGETQYF.

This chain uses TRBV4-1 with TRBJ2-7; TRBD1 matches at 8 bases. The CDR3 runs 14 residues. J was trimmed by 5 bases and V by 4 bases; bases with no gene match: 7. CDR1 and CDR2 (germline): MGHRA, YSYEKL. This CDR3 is CASSRTGILDEQYF. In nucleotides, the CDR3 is TGCGCCAGCAGCCGGACAGGGATTCTCGACGAGCAGTACTTC.

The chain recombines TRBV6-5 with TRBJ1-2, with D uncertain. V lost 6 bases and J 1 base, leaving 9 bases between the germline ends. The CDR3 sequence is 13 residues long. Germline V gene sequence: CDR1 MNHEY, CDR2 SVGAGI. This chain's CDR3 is CASRPSSNYGYTF. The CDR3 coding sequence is TGTGCCAGCAGACCCTCCAGTAACTATGGCTACACCTTC.

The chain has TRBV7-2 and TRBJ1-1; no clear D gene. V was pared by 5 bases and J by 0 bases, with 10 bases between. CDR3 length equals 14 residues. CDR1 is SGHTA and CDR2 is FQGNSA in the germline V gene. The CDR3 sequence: CASSRIRMNTEAFF. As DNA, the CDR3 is TGTGCCAGCAGCAGAATACGCATGAACACTGAAGCTTTCTTT.

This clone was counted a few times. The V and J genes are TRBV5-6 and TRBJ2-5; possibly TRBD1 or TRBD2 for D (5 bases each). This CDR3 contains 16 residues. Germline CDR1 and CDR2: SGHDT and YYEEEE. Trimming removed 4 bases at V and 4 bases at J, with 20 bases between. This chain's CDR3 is CASSRGWSTGGETQYF. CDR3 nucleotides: TGTGCCAGCAGCCGAGGATGGTCCACAGGAGGAGAGACCCAGTACTTC.

This CDR3 reads CASSGTQLKNIQYF. The CDR3 coding sequence is TGTGCCAGCAGTGGGACTCAACTCAAAAACATTCAGTACTTC. The chain combines TRBV27 with TRBJ2-4; D possibly corresponds to TRBD2 (6 bases). Germline V gene data show CDR1 as MNHEY and CDR2 as SMNVEV (reference sequence). The CDR3 is made up of 14 amino acids. Trimming removed 5 bases from V and 3 bases from J, with 11 bases in between.

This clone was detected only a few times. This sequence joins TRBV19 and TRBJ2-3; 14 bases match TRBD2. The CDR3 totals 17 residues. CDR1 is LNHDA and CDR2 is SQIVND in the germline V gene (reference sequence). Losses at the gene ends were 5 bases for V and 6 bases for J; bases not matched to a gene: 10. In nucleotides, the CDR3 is TGTGCCAGTAGTGAAACCGGGACTAGCGGGGGCATGGATACGCAGTATTTT. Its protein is CASSETGTSGGMDTQYF. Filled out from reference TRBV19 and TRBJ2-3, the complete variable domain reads DGGITQSPKYLFRKEGQNVTLSCEQNLNHDAMYWYRQDPGQGLRLIYYSQIVNDFQKGDIAEGYSVSREKKESFPLTVTSAQKNPTAFYLCASSETGTSGGMDTQYFGPGTRLTVL.

CDR3 in DNA: TGTGCCAGCAGCCGGGGACAGGCCGGTGGCTACACCTTC. Residues: CASSRGQAGGYTF. The chain links TRBV7-6 to TRBJ1-2; TRBD1 matches 8 bases. Germline values: CDR1 SGHVS, CDR2 FNYEAQ. V shed 5 bases and J 7 bases; nucleotides not matched to a gene: 6. CDR3 length: 13 residues. The complete variable domain, with remaining parts taken from reference TRBV7-6 and TRBJ1-2, reads GAGVSQSPRYKVTKRGQDVALRCDPISGHVSLYWYRQALGQGPEFLTYFNYEAQQDKSGLPNDRFSAERPEGSISTLTIQRTEQRDSAMYRCASSRGQAGGYTFGSGTRLTVV.